The rows below give T cell receptor beta chains drawn from one sample of a study of T cells after yellow fever vaccination. TCRdb used MiXCR to reprocess the 5' RACE reads, holding one entry per CDR3 protein. The sample has hundreds of thousands of distinct CDR3 sequences, 9% to 15% seen once; the top ten hold under 15%. The specimen comprised PBMCs, sampled on the day of the yellow fever booster vaccination. These receptors were taken from a man aged 25 to 45 who received the YFV17D yellow fever vaccine. Both conserved end residues are trimmed from each CDR3.

v_call cdr3_length cdr3_aa
TRBV11-2 18 ASSFKRMGSGQGGTGELF
TRBV4-3 14 ASSQAGTPNTGELF
TRBV7-2 13 ASSYTGTGGETQY
TRBV3-1 9 ASSHIYEQY
TRBV20-1 6 SAQGYT
TRBV4-3 13 ASSQAPGSNYEQY
TRBV12-3/TRBV12-4 12 ASSLSGAGNEQF
TRBV3-1 9 ASGPGREQF
TRBV12-3/TRBV12-4 12 ASSLSQGTNEQY
TRBV28 12 ASSLGGGLVTQY
TRBV12-3/TRBV12-4 10 ASSLLTYEQY
TRBV9 12 ASSETGGIYGYT
TRBV18 12 ASSPLPDTYEQY
TRBV18 12 ASSPFEGSYEQY
TRBV28 14 ASSLLGGGSYNEQF
TRBV4-3 14 ASSQDTRKLGETQY
TRBV5-1 13 ASRFTSGGSYEQY